Listed here are 17 T cell receptor beta chains from one sample, sequenced in a study of cytomegalovirus exposure and HLA in healthy donors. Vbeta (60) and Jbeta (13) primers were used in the PCR. Repertoires were generated with immunoSEQ multiplex PCR, while TCRdb's copy carries only in-frame clones and drops some. Of about 150,000 clones listed, around 67% are singletons. The sequenced sample consisted of PBMCs. The receptors were gathered from a man aged 18 to 30 in good health and CMV-seropositive.

The chain recombines TRBV30 with TRBJ2-7; 12 nucleotides match TRBD2. The CDR3 has 14 amino acids. Germline CDR1 GTSNPN, CDR2 SVGIG (reference sequence). The ends lost 0 bases at V and 5 bases at J; junction bases unmatched: 2. The CDR3 sequence is CAWSVTSGRNEQYF. DNA for the CDR3: TGTGCCTGGAGTGTCACTAGCGGGAGGAACGAGCAGTACTTC.

This clone has at least ten counts. The chain has TRBV10-3 and TRBJ2-7, with unresolved D. Germline V gene sequence: CDR1 ENHRY, CDR2 SYGVKD. The ends were cut back, 7 bases at V and 2 bases at J, with 12 bases in the middle. The CDR3 has 13 residues. CDR3 loop: CAIKGDDPYEQYF. The DNA for the CDR3 is TGTGCCATCAAAGGAGACGACCCCTACGAGCAGTACTTC.

This chain uses TRBV7-8 with TRBJ2-7; TRBD1 matches at 8 bases. Germline CDR1 and CDR2: SGHVS and FQNEAQ. The CDR3 sequence is 15 residues long. V shed 1 base and J 3 bases; nucleotides not matched to a gene: 5. The CDR3 region is CASSLESGQGYEQYF. CDR3 bases: TGTGCCAGCAGCTTAGAATCAGGACAGGGCTACGAGCAGTACTTC.

The chain joins TRBV5-4 to TRBJ2-1; 10 bases are shared with TRBD1. V shed 4 bases and J 6 bases; nucleotides not matched to a gene: 10. Germline V gene sequence: CDR1 SGHNT, CDR2 YYREEE (reference sequence). The CDR3 totals 16 residues. Here the CDR3 reads CASSGGGTGAINEQFF. Here the CDR3 DNA reads TGTGCCAGCAGCGGGGGCGGGACAGGGGCTATCAATGAGCAGTTCTTC.

This clone occurred once. The chain carries TRBV28 and TRBJ1-3; 8 nucleotides line up with TRBD1. This CDR3 has 14 amino acids. With V trimmed by 7 bases and J by 2 bases, 4 bases remained unmatched. Germline V gene sequence: CDR1 MDHEN, CDR2 SYDVKM. The CDR3 reads CASNRGGTGNTIYF. The DNA of the CDR3 is TGTGCCAGCAACAGGGGGGGGACTGGAAACACCATATATTTT.

This sequence joins TRBV6-5 and TRBJ1-2, with D hard to call. Germline CDR1 MNHEY, CDR2 SVGAGI. V was shortened by 4 bases and J by 5 bases, with 14 bases between the two germline ends. The CDR3 runs 14 residues. CDR3 protein: CASSFTYGRYGYTF. CDR3 DNA sequence: TGTGCCAGCAGTTTCACGTACGGTCGGTATGGCTACACCTTC.

The rearrangement uses TRBV29-1 and TRBJ1-4; D not certain. This CDR3 has 12 residues. Looked up from germline, CDR1 is SQVTM and CDR2 is ANQGSEA. V lost 3 bases, J lost 7 bases, and 9 bases lay in between. The CDR3 reads CSVELTGEKLFF. The CDR3 DNA is TGCAGCGTTGAGTTAACTGGTGAAAAACTGTTTTTT.

This clone was detected only a few times. The V call is TRBV4-3, the J call TRBJ2-1; TRBD2 matches at 12 bases. The CDR3 covers 15 residues. Trimming cost V 0 bases and J 11 bases; bases outside gene matches: 5. Germline V lookup: CDR1 LGHNA, CDR2 YSLEER. DNA for the CDR3: TGCGCCAGCAGCCAAGACCGACTAGCGGGAGTGAAGCAGTTCTTC. This sequence encodes CASSQDRLAGVKQFF.

The genes are TRBV19 and TRBJ1-1; D is ambiguous. The CDR3 has 12 amino acids. Germline V gives CDR1 LNHDA, CDR2 SQIVND (reference sequence). Trimming left V 4 bases short and J 3 bases short, with 6 bases between. The DNA for the CDR3 is TGTGCCAGTAGTACGGGGTACACTGAAGCTTTCTTT. As protein: CASSTGYTEAFF.

This chain connects TRBV27 to TRBJ2-3, with no clear D. The germline V and J ends were trimmed by 0 bases and 9 bases, with 10 bases remaining between them. The germline CDR1 and CDR2 sequences are MNHEY and SMNVEV (reference sequence). CDR3 length equals 13 residues. The CDR3: CASSLSWAGTQYF. The CDR3 nucleotides read TGTGCCAGCAGTTTATCGTGGGCAGGAACGCAGTATTTT.

This clone was picked up a small number of times. This sequence joins TRBV7-2 and TRBJ2-2; 10 bases match TRBD2. J gave up 6 bases and V 1 base, and 5 bases lay outside the gene matches. CDR3 size: 16 residues. Germline lookup yields CDR1 SGHTA and CDR2 FQGNSA. The CDR3 DNA reads as TGTGCCAGCAGCTTAGTTAGGCTAGCGGGAGCCGGGGAGCTGTTTTTT. This codes for CASSLVRLAGAGELFF.

This chain joins TRBV5-6 and TRBJ2-3; 11 bases are a match to TRBD2. The CDR3 sequence is 17 residues long. The trim removed 1 base at V and 3 bases at J, leaving 7 bases unmatched. Germline V gene data show CDR1 as SGHDT and CDR2 as YYEEEE. The CDR3 reads CASSLYASGGPTDTQYF. In nucleotides, the CDR3 is TGTGCCAGCAGCTTGTACGCTAGCGGGGGGCCTACAGATACGCAGTATTTT.

The chain recombines TRBV4-1 with TRBJ2-7, with D maybe TRBD1 (6 bases). Germline V gene sequence: CDR1 MGHRA, CDR2 YSYEKL. Between the trimmed V and J ends, which lost 4 bases and 1 base, there was a span of 8 bases. This CDR3 is 13 amino acids long. In nucleotides, the CDR3 is TGCGCCAGCAGCCGGGGACAATCCTACGAGCAGTACTTC. It yields the protein CASSRGQSYEQYF.

The V gene is TRBV11-2, the J gene TRBJ2-2; 12 bases map to TRBD2. The J segment lost 4 bases and the V segment lost 5 bases, leaving 5 bases of the junction unmatched. Looked up from germline, CDR1 is SGHAT and CDR2 is FQNNGV. The CDR3 is 16 amino acids. The CDR3 DNA sequence: TGTGCCAGCAGCCTCCGACTAGCGGGAGTCACCGGGGAGCTGTTTTTT. Amino acids: CASSLRLAGVTGELFF.

The chain uses TRBV6-5 and TRBJ2-5; 8 positions match TRBD2. Germline V gene data show CDR1 as MNHEY and CDR2 as SVGAGI. This CDR3 spans 15 amino acids. With V trimmed by 0 bases and J by 4 bases, 4 bases remained unmatched. As DNA, the CDR3 is TGTGCCAGCAGTTACTCGAGGACTAGCCCAGAGACCCAGTACTTC. Protein: CASSYSRTSPETQYF.

This clone has a handful of counts. The chain links TRBV15 to TRBJ1-3, with 8 bases that match TRBD1. The CDR3 is 16 residues long. V dropped 4 bases and J dropped 3; count of bases not matched to a gene: 8. Germline V gives CDR1 LNHNV, CDR2 YYDKDF (reference sequence). CDR3 protein: CATSTGGEGNGNTIYF. For the CDR3, the DNA is TGTGCCACCAGCACAGGGGGCGAAGGAAATGGAAACACCATATATTTT.

This clone was counted once. The chain is built from TRBV7-9 and TRBJ2-2; D not resolved. The V and J ends lost 5 bases and 4 bases respectively, with 14 bases between them. This CDR3 contains 15 residues. Germline-derived CDR1 and CDR2 are SEHNR and FQNEAQ (reference sequence). Here the CDR3 reads CASSTDGLRTGELFF. The CDR3 region has the DNA TGTGCCAGCAGCACAGATGGGTTGCGCACCGGGGAGCTGTTTTTT.